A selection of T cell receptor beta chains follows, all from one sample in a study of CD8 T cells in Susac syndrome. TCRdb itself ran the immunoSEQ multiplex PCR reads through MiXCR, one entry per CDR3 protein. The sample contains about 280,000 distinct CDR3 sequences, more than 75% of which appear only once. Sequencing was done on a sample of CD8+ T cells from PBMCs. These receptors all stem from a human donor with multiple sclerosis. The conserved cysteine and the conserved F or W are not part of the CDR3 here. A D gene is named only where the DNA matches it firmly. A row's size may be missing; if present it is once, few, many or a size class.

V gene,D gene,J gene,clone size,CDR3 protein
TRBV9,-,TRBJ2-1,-,ASSFSSPSSYNEQF
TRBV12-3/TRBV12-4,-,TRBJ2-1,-,AAGGGAYNEQF
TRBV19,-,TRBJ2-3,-,ASSIVRRVEDTQY
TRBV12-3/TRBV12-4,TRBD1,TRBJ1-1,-,ASSKGTANTEAF
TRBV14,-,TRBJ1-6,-,ASSQAGGRTYNSPLH
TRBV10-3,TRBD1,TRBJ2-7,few,AIRFGTANSYEQY
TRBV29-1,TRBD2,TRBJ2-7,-,SVEYQLAGGYEQY
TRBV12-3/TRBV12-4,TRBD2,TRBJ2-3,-,ASSPLASGNTDTQY
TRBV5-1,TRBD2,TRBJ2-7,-,ASRLTSGSFYEQY
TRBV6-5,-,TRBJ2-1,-,ASSYSQGEVYNEQF
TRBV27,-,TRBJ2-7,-,ASSLSFLGYEQY
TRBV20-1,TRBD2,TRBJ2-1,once,SARVAGLAGRSSYNEQF
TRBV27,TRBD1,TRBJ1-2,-,ASREGAGGYT
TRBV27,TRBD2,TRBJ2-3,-,ASSFGGGSTDTQY
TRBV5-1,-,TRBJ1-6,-,ASSLGQSTNSPLH
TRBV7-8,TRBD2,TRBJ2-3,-,ASSWGLAGGPDTQY
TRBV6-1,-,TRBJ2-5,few,ASSLGLIEETQY
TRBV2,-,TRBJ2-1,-,ASSDRGSMATPHNEQF
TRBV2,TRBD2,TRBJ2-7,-,ASSAAGGLYEQY